This TCR beta chain was sequenced during a study of blood T cell repertoires in COVID-19. Turning to the study itself: The United States, Italy and Spain were the sources of the acute and convalescent COVID-19 samples. PBMCs, B-cell-depleted T cells, or T cells were the source of the cDNA or gDNA that made up the material.

As originally analysed: It was from reference gene primer amplification that nucleated cell counts were estimated. This table comes from immunoSEQ multiplex PCR, and its TCRdb copy is limited to in-frame clones, with some not included. V, J and clone size reflect that table, while D and trimming were determined from the DNA. The data hold about 130,000 clones, with about 77% observed a single time. CDR3 length equals 13 residues. Germline assignment: CDR1 KGHSH and CDR2 LQKENI. V was cut by 0 bases and J by 3 bases, with 6 bases left in between. Sequenced sample: peripheral blood. The clonotype was recovered from an elderly man with acute or convalescent COVID-19. The rearrangement joins TRBV18 to TRBJ2-7, with D uncertain. Here the CDR3 DNA reads TGTGCCAGCTCACCACCATACAACTACGAGCAGTACTTC. It encodes CASSPPYNYEQYF.